Listed here are 21 T cell receptor beta chains from one sample, sequenced in a study of human T cells and chemical hapten exposure. The time point here: pre-sensitization, week 0. The treatment is: therapeutic diphenylcyclopropenone sensitization with weekly scalp DPC. A single record per CDR3 protein comes from TCRdb applying MiXCR to the RACE reads. The profile shows approximately 370,000 distinct CDR3 sequences, around 5% of them singletons. The sequences come from whole blood, collected in connection with sensitization to the hapten diphenylcyclopropenone (DPC). These receptors were obtained from a woman aged 18 to 35 with alopecia areata. Some clones in this sample may be carry-over from other donors' samples.

This clonotype was seen only a few times. Germline is not matched at one junction end, which may reflect a read error. The chain couples TRBV6-5 to TRBJ2-7, with 12 bases fitting TRBD2. CDR3 length: 14 residues. Germline lookup yields CDR1 MNHEY and CDR2 SVGAGI. The CDR3 region is CASTDRPSGGVFFF. The DNA for the CDR3 is TGTGCCAGCACGGACCGGCCTAGCGGGGGGGTCTTTTTTTTC.

This clonotype was observed a handful of times. V usage is TRBV28 and J usage is TRBJ2-6; no firm D call. This CDR3 spans 16 amino acids. With 3 bases removed from V and 0 bases from J, the gap between germline ends came to 9 bases. Germline CDR1 MDHEN, CDR2 SYDVKM. CDR3 nucleotides: TGTGCCAGCAGTTTCCTCGGTTACTCTGGGGCCAACGTCCTGACTTTC. Translating gives CASSFLGYSGANVLTF. Full variable domain (remainder filled in from reference TRBV28 and TRBJ2-6): DVKVTQSSRYLVKRTGEKVFLECVQDMDHENMFWYRQDPGLGLRLIYFSYDVKMKEKGDIPEGYSVSREKKERFSLILESASTNQTSMYLCASSFLGYSGANVLTFGAGSRLTVL.

In this sample, this clonotype turned up many times. V gene TRBV24-1 combines with J gene TRBJ2-2; a weak D match, TRBD1 (6 bases). V was cut by 3 bases and J by 3 bases, with 16 bases left in between. Germline V gene lookup returns CDR1 KGHDR and CDR2 SFDVKD. The CDR3 contains 17 residues. CDR3 DNA sequence: TGTGCCACCAGTGATGCCCTATGGACAGACGACACCGGGGAGCTGTTTTTT. Protein sequence: CATSDALWTDDTGELFF.

At least ten counts were recorded for this clonotype. In nucleotides, the CDR3 is TGCAGTGCTAGATCGACAGGGCCCTACTATAATTCACCCCTCCACTTT. Translation: CSARSTGPYYNSPLHF. The chain has TRBV20-1 and TRBJ1-6, with 7 positions matching TRBD1. Germline CDR1 reads DFQATT; CDR2 reads SNEGSKA (reference sequence). The V and J ends lost 2 bases and 3 bases, in that order; junction bases with no gene match: 7. The CDR3 contains 16 residues.

The V call is TRBV7-2, the J call TRBJ2-3, with D unclear. Trimming stripped 4 bases from V and 0 bases from J, with 17 bases between. The length of the CDR3 is 17 residues. Germline CDR1 and CDR2: SGHTA and FQGNSA. The CDR3 reads CASSSRPRSPSTDTQYF. The CDR3 DNA reads TGTGCCAGCAGCTCCCGTCCCAGGTCGCCAAGCACAGATACGCAGTATTTT.

V is TRBV12-3 or TRBV12-4 and J is TRBJ2-1; TRBD2 agrees at 14 bases. Unmatched junction bases numbered 12, after V lost 5 bases and J lost 6 bases. The CDR3 extends over 18 amino acids. The CDR3 sequence is CASSLRLAGGRFLNEQFF. CDR3 in DNA: TGTGCCAGCAGTCTACGACTAGCGGGGGGGCGCTTTCTCAATGAGCAGTTCTTC.

This clonotype was counted only a few times. The rearrangement joins TRBV7-2 to TRBJ1-2; perhaps TRBD1 as D (5 bases). CDR3 length equals 14 residues. Trimming left V 5 bases short and J 8 bases short, with 18 bases between. Germline V lookup: CDR1 SGHTA, CDR2 FQGNSA. The CDR3 DNA reads as TGTGCCAGCAGCCCCCGGTCAGGGAGGGACGGCTACACCTTC. It yields the protein CASSPRSGRDGYTF.

This clonotype was counted a few times. The CDR3 coding sequence is TGTGCCAGCAGCTTAGTAGGGGAGAACACTGAAGCTTTCTTT. It codes for CASSLVGENTEAFF. The rearrangement links TRBV7-9 to TRBJ1-1, with a tentative D call TRBD1 (5 bases). V was cut by 1 base and J by 1 base, with 7 bases left in between. Germline assignment: CDR1 SEHNR and CDR2 FQNEAQ (reference sequence). The CDR3 totals 14 residues.

The V call is TRBV10-3, the J call TRBJ2-3, with 10 bases fitting TRBD1. This CDR3 spans 15 amino acids. CDR1 ENHRY and CDR2 SYGVKD come from the germline V gene. V lost 6 bases to trimming and J lost 1 base; unmatched junction nucleotides: 4. CDR3 region: CAISSGTGGTDTQYF. DNA for the CDR3: TGTGCCATCAGCTCCGGGACAGGGGGCACAGATACGCAGTATTTT.

In regard to this clonotype: The germline gene is not matched at one end of the junction; a read error may be the cause. V is TRBV15 and J is TRBJ2-1; 12 bases are a match to TRBD2. The germline CDR1 and CDR2 sequences are LNHNV and YYDKDF (reference sequence). The length of the CDR3 is 15 residues. CDR3 amino acids: CATSRDLAGGREQIF. As DNA, the CDR3 is TGTGCCACCAGCAGAGATCTAGCGGGGGGGCGCGAGCAGATCTTC.

The chain is built from TRBV27 and TRBJ1-6; D is possibly TRBD1 (6 bases). From germline, CDR1 is MNHEY and CDR2 SMNVEV (reference sequence). The CDR3 loop spans 15 amino acids. V lost 6 bases and J 10 bases, leaving 19 bases between the germline ends. The CDR3 DNA sequence: TGTGCCAGCAGCCCTTTCGGACAGCGTGGGTCACCCCTCCACTTT. Protein: CASSPFGQRGSPLHF.

This clonotype was seen a few times. The chain couples TRBV2 to TRBJ2-3; a weak D match, TRBD1 (5 bases). This CDR3 spans 16 amino acids. Trimming left V 6 bases short and J 10 bases short, with 26 bases between. Germline CDR1 reads SNHLY; CDR2 reads FYNNEI. The CDR3 protein is CASRDTFQVMLGSQYF. The CDR3 nucleotides read TGTGCCAGCAGGGACACTTTTCAGGTTATGCTCGGATCGCAGTATTTT.

This clonotype was detected a few times. The chain has TRBV28 and TRBJ1-2, with 7 bases matching TRBD1. The J segment lost 7 bases and the V segment lost 7 bases, leaving 9 bases of the junction unmatched. The CDR3 contains 13 residues. Germline V gene lookup returns CDR1 MDHEN and CDR2 SYDVKM. CDR3 DNA: TGTGCCAGCAATATAGACAGGGAGGCTGGCTACACCTTC. This translates into CASNIDREAGYTF.

There are many counts of this clonotype. V is TRBV4-1 and J is TRBJ1-2, with 11 positions matching TRBD1. V was clipped by 0 bases and J by 4 bases; unmatched bases: 4. CDR3 length: 16 amino acids. The germline CDR1 and CDR2 sequences are MGHRA and YSYEKL. In DNA, the CDR3 is TGCGCCAGCAGCCAAGATCCGGGGACAGGGGGCTATGGCTACACCTTC. Protein: CASSQDPGTGGYGYTF.

In the case of this clonotype: It may be a read error: a sequence one base away is much more abundant. The genes are TRBV4-3 and TRBJ2-3, with a weak D call TRBD1 (5 bases). CDR3 length: 15 residues. Germline V gene sequence: CDR1 LGHNA, CDR2 YSLEER. The CDR3 spells CSSSHTTVGTDTQYF. For the CDR3, the DNA is TGCTCCAGCAGCCATACGACAGTGGGCACAGATACGCAGTATTTT.

This clonotype came up many times. J is TRBJ1-2 and V is TRBV7-2, with D perhaps TRBD1 (6 bases). CDR3 length equals 12 residues. Germline V gene lookup returns CDR1 SGHTA and CDR2 FQGNSA. The V end was cut by 8 bases, the J end by 3 bases, with 10 bases between. CDR3 sequence (DNA): TGTGCCAGCGGGGGGGGCCACTATGGCTACACCTTC. The encoded protein is CASGGGHYGYTF.

This clonotype was detected many times. This chain joins TRBV6-4 and TRBJ2-3, with 15 bases identical to TRBD2. Germline V gene data show CDR1 as MRHNA and CDR2 as SNTAGT. The CDR3 length is 16 residues. V shed 3 bases and J 4 bases; nucleotides not matched to a gene: 2. For the CDR3, the DNA is TGTGCCAGCAGTGAAGGACTAGCGGGGGGGCCAGATACGCAGTATTTT. This sequence encodes CASSEGLAGGPDTQYF.

In the case of this clonotype: One junction end disagrees with the germline gene, perhaps due to a read error. The genes are TRBV6-2 or TRBV6-3 and TRBJ1-5, with unresolved D. The CDR3 is 14 residues long. Germline V CDR1 and CDR2: MNHEY, SVGEGT. CDR3 protein: CASTPVGGYQPQRF. The CDR3 DNA follows: TGTGCCAGCACTCCGGTGGGAGGCTATCAGCCCCAGCGTTTT.

A remark on this clonotype: Its ends do not fully match the called genes, so a read error is possible. The gene calls are TRBV27 and TRBJ1-6; tentative D call: TRBD1 (6 bases). The CDR3 extends over 21 amino acids. Germline CDR1 MNHEY, CDR2 SMNVEV (reference sequence). CDR3: CASSLSPRGSGSPLYNSPLHF. DNA of the CDR3: TGTGCCAGCAGTCTATCCCCGAGGGGGTCTGGGTCCCCCCTCTATAATTCACCCCTCCACTTT.

In its sample, this clonotype was seen a few times. V usage is TRBV15 and J usage is TRBJ2-5, with D possibly matching TRBD2 (7 bases). Per the germline V gene, CDR1 is LNHNV and CDR2 is YYDKDF (reference sequence). The CDR3 extends over 18 amino acids. Trimming took off 5 bases at V and 5 bases at J, with 27 bases between the two ends. CDR3 sequence: CATSRFLAGAVRKETQYF. As DNA, the CDR3 is TGTGCCACCAGCCGATTCCTCGCGGGGGCCGTTCGGAAGGAGACCCAGTACTTC.

This clonotype was detected only a few times. This chain links TRBV7-6 with TRBJ2-5; D possibly matches TRBD1 or TRBD2 (6 bases each). This CDR3 is built from 16 residues. With 1 base removed from V and 5 bases from J, the gap between germline ends came to 17 bases. The germline CDR1 and CDR2 sequences are SGHVS and FNYEAQ. The chain's CDR3 is CASSLGFTGARETQYF. The CDR3 region has the DNA TGTGCCAGCAGCTTAGGATTTACGGGGGCGCGGGAGACCCAGTACTTC. The entire variable domain, with the rest obtained from reference TRBV7-6 and TRBJ2-5, is as follows: GAGVSQSPRYKVTKRGQDVALRCDPISGHVSLYWYRQALGQGPEFLTYFNYEAQQDKSGLPNDRFSAERPEGSISTLTIQRTEQRDSAMYRCASSLGFTGARETQYFGPGTRLLVL.